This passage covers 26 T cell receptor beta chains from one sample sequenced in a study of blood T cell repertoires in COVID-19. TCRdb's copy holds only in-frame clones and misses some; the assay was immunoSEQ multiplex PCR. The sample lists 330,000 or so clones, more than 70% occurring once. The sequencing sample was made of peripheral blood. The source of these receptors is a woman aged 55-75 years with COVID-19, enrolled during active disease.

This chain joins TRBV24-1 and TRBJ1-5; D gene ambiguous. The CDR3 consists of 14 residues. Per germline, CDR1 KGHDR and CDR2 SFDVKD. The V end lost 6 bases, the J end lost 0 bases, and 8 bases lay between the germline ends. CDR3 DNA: TGTGCCACCAGTCTAAGTCATAGCAATCAGCCCCAGCATTTT. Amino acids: CATSLSHSNQPQHF.

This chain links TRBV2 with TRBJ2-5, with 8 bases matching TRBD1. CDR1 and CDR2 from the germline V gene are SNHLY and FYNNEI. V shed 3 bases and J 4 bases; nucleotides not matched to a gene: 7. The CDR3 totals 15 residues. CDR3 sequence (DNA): TGTGCCAGCAGTGACAGGGGGCTAGGTGCAGAGACCCAGTACTTC. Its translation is CASSDRGLGAETQYF.

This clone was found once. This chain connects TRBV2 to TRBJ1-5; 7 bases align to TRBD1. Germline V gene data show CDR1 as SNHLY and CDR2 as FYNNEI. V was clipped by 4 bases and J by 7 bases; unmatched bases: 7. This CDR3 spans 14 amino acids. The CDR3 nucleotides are TGTGCCAGCAGTGGGACAGGAGGTAGCCAGCCCCAGCATTTT. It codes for CASSGTGGSQPQHF.

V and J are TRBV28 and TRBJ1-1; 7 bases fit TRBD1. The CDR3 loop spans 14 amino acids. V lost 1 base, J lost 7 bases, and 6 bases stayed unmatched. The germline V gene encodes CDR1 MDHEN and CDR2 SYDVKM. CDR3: CASSLSGRGDEAFF. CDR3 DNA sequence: TGTGCCAGCAGTTTATCAGGCAGGGGGGATGAAGCTTTCTTT.

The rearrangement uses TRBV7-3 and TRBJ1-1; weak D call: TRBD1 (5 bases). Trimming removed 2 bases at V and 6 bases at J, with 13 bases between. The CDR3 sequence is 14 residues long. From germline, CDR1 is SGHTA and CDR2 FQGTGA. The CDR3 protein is CASSLAFDSSEAFF. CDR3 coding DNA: TGTGCCAGCAGCTTAGCGTTTGACAGCTCTGAAGCTTTCTTT.

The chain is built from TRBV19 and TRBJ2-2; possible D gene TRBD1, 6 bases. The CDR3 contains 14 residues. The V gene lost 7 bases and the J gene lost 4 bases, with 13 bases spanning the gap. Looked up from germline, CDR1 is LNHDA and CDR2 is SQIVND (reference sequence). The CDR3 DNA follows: TGTGCCAGTAAACGACTACAGGGCACCGGGGAGCTGTTTTTT. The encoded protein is CASKRLQGTGELFF. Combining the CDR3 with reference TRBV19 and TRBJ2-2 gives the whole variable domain DGGITQSPKYLFRKEGQNVTLSCEQNLNHDAMYWYRQDPGQGLRLIYYSQIVNDFQKGDIAEGYSVSREKKESFPLTVTSAQKNPTAFYLCASKRLQGTGELFFGEGSRLTVL.

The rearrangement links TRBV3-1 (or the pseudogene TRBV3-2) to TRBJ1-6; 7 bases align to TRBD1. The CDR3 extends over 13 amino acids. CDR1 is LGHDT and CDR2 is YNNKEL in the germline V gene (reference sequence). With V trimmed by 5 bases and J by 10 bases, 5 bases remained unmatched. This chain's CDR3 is CASSFDRASPLHF. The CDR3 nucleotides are TGTGCCAGCAGCTTTGACAGGGCCTCACCCCTCCACTTT.

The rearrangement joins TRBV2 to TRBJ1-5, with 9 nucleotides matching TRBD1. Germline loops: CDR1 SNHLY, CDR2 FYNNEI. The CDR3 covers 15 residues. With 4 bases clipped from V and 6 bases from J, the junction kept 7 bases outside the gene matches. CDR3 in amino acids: CASSGGTGGSQPQHF. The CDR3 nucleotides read TGTGCCAGCAGTGGCGGAACAGGGGGCTCTCAGCCCCAGCATTTT.

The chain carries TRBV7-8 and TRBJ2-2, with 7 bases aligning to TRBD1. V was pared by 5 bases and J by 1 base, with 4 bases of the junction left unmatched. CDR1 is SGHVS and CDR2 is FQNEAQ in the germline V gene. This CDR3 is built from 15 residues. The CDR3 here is CASSLQGMNTGELFF. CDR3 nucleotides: TGTGCCAGCAGCCTACAGGGGATGAACACCGGGGAGCTGTTTTTT. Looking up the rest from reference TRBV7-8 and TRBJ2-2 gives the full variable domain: GAGVSQSPRYKVAKRGQDVALRCDPISGHVSLFWYQQALGQGPEFLTYFQNEAQLDKSGLPSDRFFAERPEGSVSTLKIQRTQQEDSAVYLCASSLQGMNTGELFFGEGSRLTVL.

The CDR3 nucleotides are TGTGCCAGCAGTTACCCAGAGCGGGATGGCTACACCTTC. Translating gives CASSYPERDGYTF. The V and J genes are TRBV28 and TRBJ1-2; D gene ambiguous. Trimming took off 4 bases at V and 6 bases at J, with 12 bases between the two ends. This CDR3 spans 13 amino acids. From germline, CDR1 is MDHEN and CDR2 SYDVKM.

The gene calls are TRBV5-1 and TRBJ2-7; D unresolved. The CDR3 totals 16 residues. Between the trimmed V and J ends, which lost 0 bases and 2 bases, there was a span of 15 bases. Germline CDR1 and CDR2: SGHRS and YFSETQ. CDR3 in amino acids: CASSLEFRIPTYEQYF. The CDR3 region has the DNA TGCGCCAGCAGCTTGGAGTTCAGGATACCTACCTACGAGCAGTACTTC.

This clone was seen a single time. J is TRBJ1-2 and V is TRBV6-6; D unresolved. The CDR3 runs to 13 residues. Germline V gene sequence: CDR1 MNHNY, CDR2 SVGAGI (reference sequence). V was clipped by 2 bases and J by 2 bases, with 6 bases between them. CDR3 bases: TGTGCCAGCAGTTACACAAAGAACTATGGCTACACCTTC. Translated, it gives CASSYTKNYGYTF.

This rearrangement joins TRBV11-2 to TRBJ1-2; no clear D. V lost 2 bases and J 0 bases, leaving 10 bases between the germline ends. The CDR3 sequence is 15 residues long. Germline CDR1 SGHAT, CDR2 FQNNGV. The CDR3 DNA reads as TGTGCCAGCAGCTTAAATTACAGTCCTAACTATGGCTACACCTTC. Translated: CASSLNYSPNYGYTF. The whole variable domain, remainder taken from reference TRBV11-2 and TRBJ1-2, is EAGVAQSPRYKIIEKRQSVAFWCNPISGHATLYWYQQILGQGPKLLIQFQNNGVVDDSQLPKDRFSAERLKGVDSTLKIQPAKLEDSAVYLCASSLNYSPNYGYTFGSGTRLTVV.

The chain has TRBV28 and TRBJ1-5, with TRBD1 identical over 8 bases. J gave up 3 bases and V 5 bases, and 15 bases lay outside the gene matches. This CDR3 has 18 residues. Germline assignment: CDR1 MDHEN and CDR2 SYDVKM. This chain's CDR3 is CASSTPSGPGGVNQPQHF. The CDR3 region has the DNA TGTGCCAGCAGTACCCCATCGGGACCAGGGGGCGTCAATCAGCCCCAGCATTTT.

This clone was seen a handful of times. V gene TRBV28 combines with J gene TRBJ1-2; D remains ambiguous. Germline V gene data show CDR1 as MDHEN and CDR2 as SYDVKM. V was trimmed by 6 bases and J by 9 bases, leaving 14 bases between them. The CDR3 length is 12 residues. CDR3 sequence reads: CASRSPIHSYTF. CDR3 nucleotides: TGTGCCAGCAGGTCACCAATCCACAGCTACACCTTC.

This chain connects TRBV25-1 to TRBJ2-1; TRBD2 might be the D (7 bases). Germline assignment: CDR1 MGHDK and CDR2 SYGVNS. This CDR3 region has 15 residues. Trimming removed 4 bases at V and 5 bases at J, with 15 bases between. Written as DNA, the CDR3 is TGTGCCAGCAGTGCCGCGGGGGCGTTAGACAATGAGCAGTTCTTC. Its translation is CASSAAGALDNEQFF.

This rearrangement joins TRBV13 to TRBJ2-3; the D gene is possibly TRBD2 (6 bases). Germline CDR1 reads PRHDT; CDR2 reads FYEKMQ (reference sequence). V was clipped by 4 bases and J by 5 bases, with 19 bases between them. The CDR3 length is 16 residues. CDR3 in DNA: TGTGCCAGCAGCTGGCCTGGGGTGCGGGACCGAGATACGCAGTATTTT. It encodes CASSWPGVRDRDTQYF.

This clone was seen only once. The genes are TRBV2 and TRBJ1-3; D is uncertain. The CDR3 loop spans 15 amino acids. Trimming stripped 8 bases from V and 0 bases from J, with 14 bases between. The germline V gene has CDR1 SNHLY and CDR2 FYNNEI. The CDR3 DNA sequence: TGTGCCAGCTCCGATCGGGAGGGCTCTGGAAACACCATATATTTT. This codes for CASSDREGSGNTIYF.

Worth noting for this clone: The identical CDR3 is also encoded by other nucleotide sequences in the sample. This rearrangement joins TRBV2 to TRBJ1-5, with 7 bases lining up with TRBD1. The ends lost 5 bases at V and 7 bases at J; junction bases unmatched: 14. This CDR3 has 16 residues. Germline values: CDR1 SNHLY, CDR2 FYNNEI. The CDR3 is CASSPTGRGTGQPQHF. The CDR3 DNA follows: TGTGCCAGCAGTCCCACGGGCAGGGGGACGGGGCAGCCCCAGCATTTT.

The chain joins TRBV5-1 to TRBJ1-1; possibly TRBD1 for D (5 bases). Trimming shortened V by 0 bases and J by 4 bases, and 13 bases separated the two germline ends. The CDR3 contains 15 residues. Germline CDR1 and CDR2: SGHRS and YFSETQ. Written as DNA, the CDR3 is TGCGCCAGCAGCTTGGTCGTCCAGGGTAGCACTGAAGCTTTCTTT. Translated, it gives CASSLVVQGSTEAFF.

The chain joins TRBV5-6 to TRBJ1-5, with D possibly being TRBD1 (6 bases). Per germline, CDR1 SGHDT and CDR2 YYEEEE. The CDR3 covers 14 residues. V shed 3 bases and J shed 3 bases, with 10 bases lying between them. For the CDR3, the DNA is TGTGCCAGCAGCTCCCGACAGGCCAATCAGCCCCAGCATTTT. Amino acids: CASSSRQANQPQHF.

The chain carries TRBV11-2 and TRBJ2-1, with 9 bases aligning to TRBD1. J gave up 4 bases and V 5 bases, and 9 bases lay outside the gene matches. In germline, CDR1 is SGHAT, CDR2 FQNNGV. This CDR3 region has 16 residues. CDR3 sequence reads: CASSTIQGAGYNEQFF. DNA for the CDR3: TGTGCCAGCAGCACCATACAGGGGGCTGGGTACAATGAGCAGTTCTTC.

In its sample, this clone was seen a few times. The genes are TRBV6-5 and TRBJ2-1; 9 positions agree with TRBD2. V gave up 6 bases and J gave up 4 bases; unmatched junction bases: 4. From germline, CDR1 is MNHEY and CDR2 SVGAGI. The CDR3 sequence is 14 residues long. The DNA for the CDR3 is TGTGCCAGCAGGGTAGCGGGGGATTACAATGAGCAGTTCTTC. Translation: CASRVAGDYNEQFF.

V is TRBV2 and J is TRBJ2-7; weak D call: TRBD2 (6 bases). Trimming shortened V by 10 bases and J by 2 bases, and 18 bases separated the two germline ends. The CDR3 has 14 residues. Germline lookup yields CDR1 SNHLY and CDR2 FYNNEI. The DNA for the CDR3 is TGTGCCAACCGCTTCCGGGACTTGACCTACGAGCAGTACTTC. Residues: CANRFRDLTYEQYF.

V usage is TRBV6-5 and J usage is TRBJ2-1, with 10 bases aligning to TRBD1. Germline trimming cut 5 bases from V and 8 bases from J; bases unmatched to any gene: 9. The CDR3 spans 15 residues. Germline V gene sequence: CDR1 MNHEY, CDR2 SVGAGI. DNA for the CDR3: TGTGCCAGCAGTCCCCGGGACAGGGGTTATGATGAGCAGTTCTTC. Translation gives CASSPRDRGYDEQFF.

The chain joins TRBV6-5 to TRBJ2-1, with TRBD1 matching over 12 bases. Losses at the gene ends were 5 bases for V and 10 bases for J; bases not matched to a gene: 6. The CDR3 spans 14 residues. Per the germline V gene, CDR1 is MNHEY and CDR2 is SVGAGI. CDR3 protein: CASSPGTGGNEQFF. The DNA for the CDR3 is TGTGCCAGCAGTCCCGGGACAGGGGGCAACGAGCAGTTCTTC.